These 11 T cell receptor beta chains share one sample of origin, sequenced in a study of T cells in Graves' hyperthyroidism and ophthalmopathy. Researchers amplified the TCR beta CDR3 regions from RNA transcripts. The HTBI primer set was used in a first-round RT-PCR of the TCR CDR3. TCRdb processed the multiplex PCR reads anew with MiXCR; each CDR3 protein has one entry. The data contain about 300,000 distinct CDR3 sequences, about 14% of them singletons. Sequencing used blood. All receptors derive from a woman aged 25 to 39 with Graves' hyperthyroidism that later progressed to Graves' ophthalmopathy.

Many counts were recorded for this clonotype. This rearrangement joins TRBV4-2 to TRBJ1-6; D not resolved. This CDR3 has 13 residues. V was pared by 0 bases and J by 14 bases, with 11 bases between. The germline V gene encodes CDR1 LGHNA and CDR2 YNFKEQ. CDR3 DNA sequence: TGTGCCAGCAGCCAAGAGGGGAGGGTTTCCCTCCACTTT. Amino acid sequence: CASSQEGRVSLHF.

This clonotype was observed a few times. The rearrangement joins TRBV29-1 to TRBJ2-3, with 9 bases aligning to TRBD2. Losses at the gene ends were 7 bases for V and 3 bases for J; bases not matched to a gene: 8. This CDR3 is 14 amino acids long. The V gene's germline CDR1 is SQVTM and CDR2 ANQGSEA. The CDR3 reads CSAFGLATTDTQYF. In DNA form, the CDR3 reads TGCAGCGCCTTTGGACTAGCGACAACAGATACGCAGTATTTT.

This chain connects TRBV6-2 or TRBV6-3 to TRBJ2-5; no clear D. V shed 4 bases and J shed 0 bases, with 12 bases lying between them. Germline V gives CDR1 MNHEY, CDR2 SVGEGT. The CDR3 runs 15 residues. The CDR3 sequence: CASSLGTVYQETQYF. The CDR3 DNA is TGTGCCAGCAGTTTGGGTACAGTGTACCAAGAGACCCAGTACTTC.

This clonotype was recorded a few times. The chain links TRBV18 to TRBJ2-5; no definite D call. The CDR3 extends over 14 amino acids. Germline values: CDR1 KGHSH, CDR2 LQKENI. Trimming removed 6 bases at V and 3 bases at J, with 14 bases between. CDR3 amino acids: CASSPRNSEETQYF. The CDR3 DNA is TGTGCCAGCTCGCCCCGGAACAGTGAAGAGACCCAGTACTTC.

In this sample, this clonotype turned up many times. The rearrangement links TRBV29-1 to TRBJ1-1; D is unresolved. Trimming stripped 4 bases from V and 6 bases from J, with 15 bases between. Germline V gives CDR1 SQVTM, CDR2 ANQGSEA. The CDR3 is 13 amino acids. CDR3 region: CSVVGLGLAEAFF. The CDR3 region has the DNA TGCAGCGTTGTAGGACTCGGGTTAGCTGAAGCTTTCTTT. Full variable domain (outside the CDR3, taken from reference TRBV29-1 and TRBJ1-1): SAVISQKPSRDICQRGTSLTIQCQVDSQVTMMFWYRQQPGQSLTLIATANQGSEATYESGFVIDKFPISRPNLTFSTLTVSNMSPEDSSIYLCSVVGLGLAEAFFGQGTRLTVV.

This clonotype was seen at least ten times. V is TRBV6-1 and J is TRBJ1-1; 8 bases line up with TRBD1. This CDR3 has 15 amino acids. The ends lost 4 bases at V and 1 base at J; junction bases unmatched: 5. Germline values: CDR1 MNHNS, CDR2 SASEGT. CDR3 in amino acids: CASSALGQGNTEAFF. The CDR3 DNA sequence: TGTGCCAGCAGTGCCCTAGGACAGGGGAACACTGAAGCTTTCTTT.

There are many counts of this clonotype. The J gene is TRBJ2-7, the V gene TRBV10-3, with a possible D match to TRBD2 (5 bases). This CDR3 comprises 11 residues. Trimming shortened V by 3 bases and J by 7 bases, and 7 bases separated the two germline ends. The germline V gene encodes CDR1 ENHRY and CDR2 SYGVKD. CDR3 amino acids: CAISDTGEQYF. The CDR3 nucleotides are TGTGCCATCAGTGATACGGGGGAGCAGTACTTC.

V and J are TRBV6-2 or TRBV6-3 and TRBJ2-1; D uncertain. CDR3 length equals 12 residues. In germline, CDR1 is MNHEY, CDR2 SVGEGT. V lost 0 bases, J lost 10 bases, and 7 bases lay in between. CDR3 nucleotide sequence: TGTGCCAGCAGTTACTCGAGAAGGGAGCAGTTCTTC. It is translated as CASSYSRREQFF.

This clonotype appeared many times. The chain is built from TRBV12-3 or TRBV12-4 and TRBJ2-2, with TRBD2 as a possible D gene (5 bases). The CDR3 is 14 residues long. Trimming took 8 bases from V and 0 from J, leaving 10 bases between them. CDR3 sequence: CASGLGANTGELFF. The CDR3 DNA sequence: TGTGCCAGCGGACTCGGCGCGAACACCGGGGAGCTGTTTTTT.

The table lists this clonotype with a few counts. The junction shows a germline mismatch at one end, possibly a read error. The rearrangement uses TRBV5-1 and TRBJ2-7, with 7 bases matching TRBD1. This CDR3 is 17 amino acids long. Germline V CDR1 and CDR2: SGHRS, YFSETQ. The CDR3 DNA sequence: TGCGCCAGCAGCTTTCATCCCCCACGACAGGGTTCCTCCGAGCAGTACTTC. This codes for CASSFHPPRQGSSEQYF.

The V call is TRBV4-1, the J call TRBJ2-3, with 15 bases aligning to TRBD2. Germline CDR1 is MGHRA and CDR2 is YSYEKL. With 3 bases clipped from V and 6 bases from J, the junction kept 4 bases outside the gene matches. CDR3 length: 16 residues. CDR3 DNA: TGCGCCAGCAGCCAGAGGACTAGCGGGAGGGCCGATACGCAGTATTTT. Amino acids: CASSQRTSGRADTQYF.